What follows are 7 T cell receptor beta chains derived from one specimen sequenced in a study of control samples from healthy donors and cancer patients. Data came from immunoSEQ multiplex PCR; TCRdb stores just in-frame clones and leaves some out. The sample consists of some 150,000 clones, 94% of them appearing once. The sample comprised PBMCs. These receptor sequences come from a man in his fifties or sixties with colorectal cancer.

This rearrangement joins TRBV29-1 to TRBJ2-5; D perhaps matches TRBD2 (5 bases). Germline-derived CDR1 and CDR2 are SQVTM and ANQGSEA. CDR3 size: 13 residues. Trimming cost V 1 base and J 4 bases, with 10 bases left between them. CDR3 in DNA: TGCAGCGTTGAAGTTCTCGGAGGAGAGACCCAGTACTTC. It yields the protein CSVEVLGGETQYF.

The rearrangement links TRBV11-3 to TRBJ2-6; D is ambiguous. Germline-derived CDR1 and CDR2 are SGHNT and YENEEA. V was shortened by 3 bases and J by 2 bases, with 2 bases between the two germline ends. CDR3 length: 13 amino acids. The CDR3 sequence is CASSFPGANVLTF. CDR3 coding DNA: TGTGCCAGCAGCTTCCCTGGGGCCAACGTCCTGACTTTC.

This chain links TRBV30 with TRBJ1-4; a weak D match, TRBD1 (6 bases). Per the germline V gene, CDR1 is GTSNPN and CDR2 is SVGIG (reference sequence). The V end lost 0 bases, the J end lost 0 bases, and 17 bases lay between the germline ends. This CDR3 has 18 residues. For the CDR3, the DNA is TGTGCCTGGAGTGTACGTTTAAGGGGGAAGGCAACTAATGAAAAACTGTTTTTT. This encodes CAWSVRLRGKATNEKLFF.

V usage is TRBV27 and J usage is TRBJ2-5; 8 bases align to TRBD1. Germline values: CDR1 MNHEY, CDR2 SMNVEV (reference sequence). V gave up 6 bases and J gave up 0 bases; unmatched junction bases: 9. The CDR3 is 16 residues long. The CDR3 loop is CASSLGTGPYQETQYF. The CDR3 DNA reads TGTGCCAGCAGCCTCGGGACAGGACCGTACCAAGAGACCCAGTACTTC.

This chain links TRBV6-4 with TRBJ1-2; D is ambiguous. The CDR3 is made up of 15 amino acids. V gave up 6 bases and J gave up 4 bases, with 18 bases separating them. Germline V gene lookup returns CDR1 MRHNA and CDR2 SNTAGT. This chain's CDR3 is CASSVDPFLVYGYTF. In DNA, the CDR3 is TGTGCCAGCAGCGTGGACCCCTTCCTCGTCTATGGCTACACCTTC.

The chain employs TRBV28 and TRBJ1-2; TRBD1 might be the D (5 bases). V was pared by 5 bases and J by 4 bases, with 14 bases between. The CDR3 is 14 amino acids. CDR1 is MDHEN, CDR2 SYDVKM, per germline. The CDR3, as DNA: TGTGCCAGCAGTCCCCCCCAGGGCAGCTATGGCTACACCTTC. Translating it yields CASSPPQGSYGYTF.

The chain is built from TRBV7-2 and TRBJ1-1; a weak D match, TRBD1 (5 bases). This CDR3 has 15 amino acids. The germline V and J ends were trimmed by 0 bases and 0 bases, with 8 bases remaining between them. From germline, CDR1 is SGHTA and CDR2 FQGNSA. The CDR3 coding sequence is TGTGCCAGCAGCTTAGCCGGGGGGATGAACACTGAAGCTTTCTTT. Translation: CASSLAGGMNTEAFF.